This paragraph covers one T cell receptor beta chain sequence. Its antigen is unidentified. Deletions cut 5 bases from V and 2 bases from J, with 18 bases between. The CDR3 loop spans 16 amino acids. Germline CDR1 is MNHNY and CDR2 is SVGAGI (reference sequence). Profiled with immunoSEQ multiplex PCR; TCRdb holds only in-frame clones, not every one. The table lists roughly 640,000 clones, around 72% of them singletons, with less than 2% in the top ten. This specimen belongs to a study of shared clonotypes between healthy human individuals. Study-wide findings and caveats: Clonotypes not shared had lower generation probabilities than those common to all four donors.

This receptor was obtained from a woman aged 30 to 39 in good health. The sample taken for sequencing was memory CD4+ T cells sorted from blood. Subset given: CD45RA-negative fraction. The V and J genes are TRBV6-6 and TRBJ2-5, with TRBD2 as a possible D gene (6 bases). CDR3 loop: CASSATPGLKQETQYF. CDR3 coding DNA: TGTGCCAGCAGTGCGACTCCGGGACTGAAACAAGAGACCCAGTACTTC.